This T cell receptor beta chain appears in the sequencing data of a study of blood T cell repertoires in COVID-19. About the study: Italy, Spain and the United States were the sources of the convalescent and acute COVID-19 samples. The cDNA or gDNA used as material had been derived from T cells, B-cell-depleted T cells, or PBMCs.

Germline-derived CDR1 and CDR2 are SGHAT and FQNNGV. The CDR3 consists of 16 residues. V lost 5 bases, J lost 2 bases, and 15 bases lay in between. Original data processing: Amplified reference gene primers provided the basis for estimating nucleated cell counts. Produced via immunoSEQ multiplex PCR; TCRdb's table is partial and in-frame only. V, J and clone size are taken as reported in that table, and D and trimming were inferred from the DNA itself. The sample consists of fewer than 350,000 clones, roughly 90% of them appearing once. The sequenced material came from peripheral blood. The source is a man younger than 30 with active or convalescent COVID-19. The V gene is TRBV11-2, the J gene TRBJ2-2, with D possibly being TRBD1 (5 bases). The CDR3 protein is CASSRTPGLNTGELFF. CDR3 DNA: TGTGCCAGCAGCCGGACACCGGGCTTAAACACCGGGGAGCTGTTTTTT.